This is a list of T cell receptor beta chains from one sample in a study of somatic mutations in cytotoxic T cells in rheumatoid arthritis. Clones were sequenced by immunoSEQ multiplex PCR, and TCRdb holds only the in-frame ones, with some missing. The data show roughly 2,100 clones, less than 85% seen once. Sequencing was done on a sample of CD8+ T cells sorted from blood. The receptors stem from a woman between 40 and 50 years old with rheumatoid arthritis. Both conserved end residues are part of each CDR3. The D gene is left open where the match is weak. Rows may omit the clone size; those that give it use once, few, many or a size class.

NA | NA | TRBJ2-7 | TRBV6-6 | TGTGCCAGCAGTTACGGTGGGAGGATGGGGTACGAGCAGTACTTC | CASSYGGRMGYEQYF
NA | NA | TRBJ2-6 | TRBV4-2 | TGTGCCAGCAGCTCCTCCTTTAAGACTTTC | CASSSSFKTF
TRBD1 | NA | TRBJ2-7 | TRBV23-1 | TGCGCCAGCAGTCCCCACCCCGGGACAGGGGAAGACGAGCAGTACTTC | CASSPHPGTGEDEQYF
TRBD2 | few | TRBJ2-3 | TRBV27 | TGTGCCAGCAGTCCTCGCACCGGCGGGAGAAAAGATACGCAGTATTTT | CASSPRTGGRKDTQYF
TRBD2 | once | TRBJ2-3 | TRBV7-8 | TGTGCCAGCAGCTTACACAAGCGGGGGGCAGATACGCAGTATTTT | CASSLHKRGADTQYF
NA | NA | TRBJ2-7 | TRBV11-3 | TGTGCCAGCAGTGCAGGAGGCTACGAGCAGTACTTC | CASSAGGYEQYF
NA | few | TRBJ1-1 | TRBV15 | TGTGCCACCAGAGGGCAGGGGAACACTGAAGCTTTCTTT | CATRGQGNTEAFF
NA | NA | TRBJ1-1 | TRBV27 | TGTGCCAGCAGATCAACTGTGAACACTGAAGCTTTCTTT | CASRSTVNTEAFF
NA | NA | TRBJ2-7 | TRBV4-3 | TGCGCCAGCAGCCAAGATGTTGACACAGCAACCTACGAGCAGTACTTC | CASSQDVDTATYEQYF
NA | NA | TRBJ2-2 | TRBV6-4 | TGTGCCAGCAGTGTCTCAGGGGAAACCGGGGAGCTGTTTTTT | CASSVSGETGELFF
NA | NA | TRBJ2-1 | TRBV28 | TGTGCCAGCTCAATTGGAGCCTACAATGAGCAGTTCTTC | CASSIGAYNEQFF
TRBD2 | once | TRBJ2-1 | TRBV27 | TGTGCCAGCGGGCTAGCGGACAATGAGCAGTTCTTC | CASGLADNEQFF
TRBD1 | NA | TRBJ2-6 | TRBV29-1 | TGCAGCGTTGAGACTTGGGATAGGGGGCTTGGGGCCAACGTCCTGACTTTC | CSVETWDRGLGANVLTF
TRBD1 | few | TRBJ2-7 | TRBV6-1 | TGTGCCAGCAGTCAAGAGATGGGACAGGGGGCTCACGAGCAGTACTTC | CASSQEMGQGAHEQYF
TRBD1 | NA | TRBJ2-7 | TRBV4-1 | TGCGCCAGCAGCCAAGAAGGGACAGGGGTTACCTACGAGCAGTACTTC | CASSQEGTGVTYEQYF
TRBD1 | NA | TRBJ1-1 | TRBV9 | TGTGCCAGCAGCGTAGAACAGGGGGGCGTGAACACTGAAGCTTTCTTT | CASSVEQGGVNTEAFF
NA | NA | TRBJ1-1 | TRBV6-5 | TGTGCCAGCAGTTACCCGACAGAGAACACTGAAGCTTTCTTT | CASSYPTENTEAFF
NA | NA | TRBJ1-6 | TRBV4-1 | TGCGCCAGCAGCCAAGATAAGACAAACTATAATTCACCCCTCCACTTT | CASSQDKTNYNSPLHF
NA | once | TRBJ1-6 | TRBV19 | TGTGCCAGTAGGCTGAACAGGGATTCAGATAATTCACCCCTCCACTTT | CASRLNRDSDNSPLHF
TRBD1 | NA | TRBJ2-1 | TRBV28 | TGTGCCAGCAGTTGGACAGGGGGCTATAGTGAGCAGTTCTTC | CASSWTGGYSEQFF
TRBD1 | NA | TRBJ2-2 | TRBV7-9 | TGTGCCAGCAGCTCACGACAGGGGGCCGACACCGGGGAGCTGTTTTTT | CASSSRQGADTGELFF
TRBD2 | NA | TRBJ2-1 | TRBV4-1 | TGCGCCAGCAGCCAAGAGGCAGGACTAGGGATCAATGAGCAGTTCTTC | CASSQEAGLGINEQFF
NA | NA | TRBJ2-7 | TRBV6-9 | TGTGCCAGCAGTTACTGGGTCGACAGGACCTACGAGCAGTACTTC | CASSYWVDRTYEQYF
TRBD1 | NA | TRBJ1-3 | TRBV4-1 | TGCGCCAGCAGCCAAGAAACAGGGGGTGGAAACACCATATATTTT | CASSQETGGGNTIYF
NA | NA | TRBJ2-7 | TRBV21-1 | TGTGCCAGCAGCAAAGGTAACGAGCAGTACTTC | CASSKGNEQYF
NA | NA | TRBJ2-5 | TRBV15 | TGTGCCACCAGCAGAGCGGCCGGAGTCCTGGAGACCCAGTACTTC | CATSRAAGVLETQYF
NA | NA | TRBJ1-1 | TRBV28 | TGTGCCAGCAGCACCGGGGGGGGGACTGAAGCTTTCTTT | CASSTGGGTEAFF
TRBD1 | NA | TRBJ2-6 | TRBV4-2 | TGTGCCAGCAGCCAAATCGGGACAGAGGAGTCTGGGGCCAACGTCCTGACTTTC | CASSQIGTEESGANVLTF
NA | NA | TRBJ1-2 | TRBV2 | TGTGCCAGCAGTGAGGGTCTGCGGGACCACTATGGCTACACCTTC | CASSEGLRDHYGYTF
NA | NA | TRBJ1-4 | TRBV5-5 | TGTGCCAGCAGCTTGGACAGGGCCGGGGAAAAACTGTTTTTT | CASSLDRAGEKLFF
NA | NA | TRBJ2-2 | TRBV7-3 | TGTGCCAGCGGCTGGGCCCCGGGGACCGGGGAGCTGTTTTTT | CASGWAPGTGELFF
NA | NA | TRBJ1-2 | TRBV29-1 | TGCAGCGTTGAAACGGGGGATGGCTACACCTTC | CSVETGDGYTF
TRBD2 | NA | TRBJ2-5 | TRBV5-4 | TGTGCCAGCAGCTTGGCCGTTGCGGGAGGGCCGGAGACCCAGTACTTC | CASSLAVAGGPETQYF
TRBD2 | few | TRBJ2-3 | TRBV6-6 | TGTGCCAGCAGTCCGACTAGCGGGGGGGCAGATACGCAGTATTTT | CASSPTSGGADTQYF
TRBD2 | NA | TRBJ2-7 | TRBV7-9 | TGTGCCAGCAGCTTAGGGTCCACTAGCGGGACATCGTACGAGCAGTACTTC | CASSLGSTSGTSYEQYF
NA | NA | TRBJ2-2 | TRBV6-4 | TGTGCCAGCAGTGACTCGAACTCCGGGGAGCTGTTTTTT | CASSDSNSGELFF
TRBD1 | NA | TRBJ1-2 | TRBV27 | TGTGCCAGCAGTTCGTCCACAGGGGTCGGCTACACCTTC | CASSSSTGVGYTF
TRBD1 | NA | TRBJ2-7 | TRBV11-2 | TGTGCCAGCAGCGTACCGGGACAGACGTACTTC | CASSVPGQTYF
NA | NA | TRBJ1-1 | TRBV7-8 | TGTGCCAGCAGCTTTAACGAGGTGAACACTGAAGCTTTCTTT | CASSFNEVNTEAFF
NA | NA | TRBJ1-5 | TRBV19 | TGTGCCAGTAGTATTATCCAGGGCAATCAGCCCCAGCATTTT | CASSIIQGNQPQHF
TRBD2 | NA | TRBJ2-3 | TRBV5-1 | TGCGCCAGCAGCGGCGGACTAGCGGGAGTTAAGGGCACAGATACGCAGTATTTT | CASSGGLAGVKGTDTQYF
TRBD2 | NA | TRBJ2-7 | TRBV9 | TGTGCCAGCAGCCCCCGGACTAGCGGGGGCGTGGTGGTGAACGAGCAGTACTTC | CASSPRTSGGVVVNEQYF
NA | NA | TRBJ2-1 | TRBV28 | TGTGCCAGCACCTTGCGCGGGAACAATGAGCAGTTCTTC | CASTLRGNNEQFF
NA | NA | TRBJ2-7 | TRBV27 | TGTGCCAGCAGTTTAGTTAGACTAGACCGATACGAGCAGTACTTC | CASSLVRLDRYEQYF
TRBD1 | NA | TRBJ2-7 | TRBV28 | TGTGCCAGCAGTTTGAGGGACAGGGGGCTATACGAGCAGTACTTC | CASSLRDRGLYEQYF
TRBD1 | NA | TRBJ2-2 | TRBV5-1 | TGCGCCAGCAGCTTATCGGACAGGGGGGGGTCCGGGGAGCTGTTTTTT | CASSLSDRGGSGELFF
NA | NA | TRBJ2-1 | TRBV5-1 | TGCGCCAGCAGCTTGGGCAGGAATGAAAATGAGCAGTTCTTC | CASSLGRNENEQFF
TRBD1 | few | TRBJ1-5 | TRBV28 | TGTGCCAGCAGTTTGGACAGGGGAAATCAGCCCCAGCATTTT | CASSLDRGNQPQHF
TRBD1 | NA | TRBJ2-3 | TRBV5-4 | TGTGCCAGCAGACGAGGGACAGTAGGGGTGGCAGATACGCAGTATTTT | CASRRGTVGVADTQYF